The 5 T cell receptor beta chains below were found in one sample sequenced in a study of regulatory T cells in long-lasting Graves disease. Investigators prepared the TCR beta libraries by applying iRepertoire HTBI primers and Arm-PCR of CDR3 regions. TCRdb reanalysed the multiplex PCR reads using MiXCR and keeps one entry per CDR3 protein. The sample has some 370,000 distinct CDR3 sequences; around 21% are singletons. Regarding time point: persistent/refractory GD, antithyroid drugs over 5 years with positive TRAb. Researchers made the TCR library from RNA that was extracted from PBMCs. This specimen consisted of peripheral blood mononuclear cells (PBMCs), obtained when the disease was refractory, from a patient treated with antithyroid drugs. The receptors were gathered from a female donor with Graves disease.

Turning to this clonotype: A much more abundant neighbour one base away suggests this may be a read error. The conserved phenylalanine or tryptophan is not found at the CDR3 terminus, so this likely reflects a read error. The chain couples TRBV11-2 to TRBJ2-5; D is perhaps TRBD1 or TRBD2 (6 bases each). V dropped 5 bases and J dropped 5 bases, with 18 bases sitting between them. The V gene's germline CDR1 is SGHAT and CDR2 FQNNGV. The CDR3 sequence is 15 residues long. CDR3 in amino acids: CASSLVGGRQETQYS. DNA for the CDR3: TGTGCCAGCAGCCTCGTAGGGGGGCGCCAGGAGACCCAGTACTCC.

The DNA of the CDR3 is TGTGCCAGCAGCGTAGCAGGACTCCTGCAGGGTGAGCAGTTCTTC. This translates into CASSVAGLLQGEQFF. V and J are TRBV9 and TRBJ2-1, with D perhaps being TRBD1 or TRBD2 (5 bases each). The CDR3 spans 15 residues. The germline V gene encodes CDR1 SGDLS and CDR2 YYNGEE. V was shortened by 0 bases and J by 9 bases, with 16 bases between the two germline ends.

The CDR3 loop reads CASNPTGAETQYF. The CDR3 DNA follows: TGTGCCAGCAACCCAACAGGGGCAGAGACCCAGTACTTC. The rearrangement joins TRBV28 to TRBJ2-5, with 7 bases lining up with TRBD1. CDR1 MDHEN and CDR2 SYDVKM come from the germline V gene. The V segment lost 7 bases and the J segment 4 bases; nucleotides outside the gene matches: 6. The CDR3 is made up of 13 amino acids. Drawing the rest from reference TRBV28 and TRBJ2-5, the complete variable domain is DVKVTQSSRYLVKRTGEKVFLECVQDMDHENMFWYRQDPGLGLRLIYFSYDVKMKEKGDIPEGYSVSREKKERFSLILESASTNQTSMYLCASNPTGAETQYFGPGTRLLVL.

This clonotype was picked up many times. The V gene is TRBV28, the J gene TRBJ2-5, with a weak D call TRBD1 (6 bases). V lost 6 bases to trimming and J lost 4 bases, with 15 bases between them. Germline CDR1 and CDR2: MDHEN and SYDVKM. The CDR3 covers 14 residues. The CDR3 loop is CASRQQGNPETQYF. The CDR3 DNA follows: TGTGCCAGCAGGCAACAGGGAAACCCAGAGACCCAGTACTTC.

This clonotype was seen just once. The chain has TRBV30 and TRBJ2-2; D remains unclear. Trimming stripped 3 bases from V and 9 bases from J, with 11 bases between. The CDR3 is 12 amino acids. Germline assignment: CDR1 GTSNPN and CDR2 SVGIG (reference sequence). Written as DNA, the CDR3 is TGTGCCTGGAGCCCTATTTCTAGGGAGCTGTTTTTT. Translation: CAWSPISRELFF. Drawing the rest from reference TRBV30 and TRBJ2-2, the complete variable domain is SQTIHQWPATLVQPVGSPLSLECTVEGTSNPNLYWYRQAAGRGLQLLFYSVGIGQISSEVPQNLSASRPQDRQFILSSKKLLLSDSGFYLCAWSPISRELFFGEGSRLTVL.